This record looks at one T cell receptor beta chain sequence and its context. The germline V gene encodes CDR1 LNHDA and CDR2 SQIVND (reference sequence). The V gene end was trimmed by 3 bases and the J gene end by 8 bases; junction bases not matched to a gene: 4. The CDR3 extends over 16 amino acids. Here immunoSEQ multiplex PCR was the method, and the copy in TCRdb shows in-frame clones only, minus some. The top ten clones hold about 3.6% of a sample with 110,000 to 150,000 clones, 79% of them seen once. The record originates from a study of blood T cell repertoires in COVID-19. On the study more broadly: There were acute and convalescent COVID-19 samples, and they came from the United States, Italy and Spain. The analysed material was cDNA or gDNA that came from T cells, B-cell-depleted T cells, or PBMCs.

The source material was peripheral blood. This chain joins TRBV19 and TRBJ2-1; TRBD2 matches 16 bases. This TCR was recovered from a man aged 60 to 75 with acute or convalescent COVID-19. CDR3 sequence (DNA): TGTGCCAGTAGTATTCAGGGACTAGCGGGAGGGGATGAGCAGTTCTTC. It encodes CASSIQGLAGGDEQFF.